This T cell receptor beta chain came from a study of CD8 T cells in Susac syndrome. On this clonotype itself: The antigen is not known.

In blood CD8+ and CD4+ T cells, TCR beta underwent sequencing. FACS enriched CD8+ TEMRA cells, while bulk CD8+ and CD4+ were negatively isolated. With random hexamers, reverse transcription was performed on about 0.5 to 1 ug of RNA. Multiplex PCR with immunoSEQ amplified the TCR beta CDR3 across 54 Vbeta and 13 Jbeta. TCRdb re-analysed the immunoSEQ multiplex PCR reads in MiXCR, keeping a single row per CDR3 protein. Of some 100,000 distinct CDR3 sequences listed, around 93% were seen once; the top ten hold roughly 0.12%. Study-wide findings and caveats: By the study's own acknowledgment, its TCR sequencing and HLA analysis included relatively few individuals.

This TCR was sampled from a human donor in good health. The sample taken for sequencing was CD8+ T cells from PBMCs.

CDR3 loop: CASTPGLAGGPDEQFF. The CDR3, as DNA: TGTGCCAGTACCCCTGGGCTAGCGGGAGGGCCCGATGAGCAGTTCTTC. This chain uses TRBV19 with TRBJ2-1; 12 bases are a match to TRBD2. CDR3 size: 16 residues. With V trimmed by 7 bases and J by 8 bases, 12 bases remained unmatched. Germline CDR1 LNHDA, CDR2 SQIVND (reference sequence).